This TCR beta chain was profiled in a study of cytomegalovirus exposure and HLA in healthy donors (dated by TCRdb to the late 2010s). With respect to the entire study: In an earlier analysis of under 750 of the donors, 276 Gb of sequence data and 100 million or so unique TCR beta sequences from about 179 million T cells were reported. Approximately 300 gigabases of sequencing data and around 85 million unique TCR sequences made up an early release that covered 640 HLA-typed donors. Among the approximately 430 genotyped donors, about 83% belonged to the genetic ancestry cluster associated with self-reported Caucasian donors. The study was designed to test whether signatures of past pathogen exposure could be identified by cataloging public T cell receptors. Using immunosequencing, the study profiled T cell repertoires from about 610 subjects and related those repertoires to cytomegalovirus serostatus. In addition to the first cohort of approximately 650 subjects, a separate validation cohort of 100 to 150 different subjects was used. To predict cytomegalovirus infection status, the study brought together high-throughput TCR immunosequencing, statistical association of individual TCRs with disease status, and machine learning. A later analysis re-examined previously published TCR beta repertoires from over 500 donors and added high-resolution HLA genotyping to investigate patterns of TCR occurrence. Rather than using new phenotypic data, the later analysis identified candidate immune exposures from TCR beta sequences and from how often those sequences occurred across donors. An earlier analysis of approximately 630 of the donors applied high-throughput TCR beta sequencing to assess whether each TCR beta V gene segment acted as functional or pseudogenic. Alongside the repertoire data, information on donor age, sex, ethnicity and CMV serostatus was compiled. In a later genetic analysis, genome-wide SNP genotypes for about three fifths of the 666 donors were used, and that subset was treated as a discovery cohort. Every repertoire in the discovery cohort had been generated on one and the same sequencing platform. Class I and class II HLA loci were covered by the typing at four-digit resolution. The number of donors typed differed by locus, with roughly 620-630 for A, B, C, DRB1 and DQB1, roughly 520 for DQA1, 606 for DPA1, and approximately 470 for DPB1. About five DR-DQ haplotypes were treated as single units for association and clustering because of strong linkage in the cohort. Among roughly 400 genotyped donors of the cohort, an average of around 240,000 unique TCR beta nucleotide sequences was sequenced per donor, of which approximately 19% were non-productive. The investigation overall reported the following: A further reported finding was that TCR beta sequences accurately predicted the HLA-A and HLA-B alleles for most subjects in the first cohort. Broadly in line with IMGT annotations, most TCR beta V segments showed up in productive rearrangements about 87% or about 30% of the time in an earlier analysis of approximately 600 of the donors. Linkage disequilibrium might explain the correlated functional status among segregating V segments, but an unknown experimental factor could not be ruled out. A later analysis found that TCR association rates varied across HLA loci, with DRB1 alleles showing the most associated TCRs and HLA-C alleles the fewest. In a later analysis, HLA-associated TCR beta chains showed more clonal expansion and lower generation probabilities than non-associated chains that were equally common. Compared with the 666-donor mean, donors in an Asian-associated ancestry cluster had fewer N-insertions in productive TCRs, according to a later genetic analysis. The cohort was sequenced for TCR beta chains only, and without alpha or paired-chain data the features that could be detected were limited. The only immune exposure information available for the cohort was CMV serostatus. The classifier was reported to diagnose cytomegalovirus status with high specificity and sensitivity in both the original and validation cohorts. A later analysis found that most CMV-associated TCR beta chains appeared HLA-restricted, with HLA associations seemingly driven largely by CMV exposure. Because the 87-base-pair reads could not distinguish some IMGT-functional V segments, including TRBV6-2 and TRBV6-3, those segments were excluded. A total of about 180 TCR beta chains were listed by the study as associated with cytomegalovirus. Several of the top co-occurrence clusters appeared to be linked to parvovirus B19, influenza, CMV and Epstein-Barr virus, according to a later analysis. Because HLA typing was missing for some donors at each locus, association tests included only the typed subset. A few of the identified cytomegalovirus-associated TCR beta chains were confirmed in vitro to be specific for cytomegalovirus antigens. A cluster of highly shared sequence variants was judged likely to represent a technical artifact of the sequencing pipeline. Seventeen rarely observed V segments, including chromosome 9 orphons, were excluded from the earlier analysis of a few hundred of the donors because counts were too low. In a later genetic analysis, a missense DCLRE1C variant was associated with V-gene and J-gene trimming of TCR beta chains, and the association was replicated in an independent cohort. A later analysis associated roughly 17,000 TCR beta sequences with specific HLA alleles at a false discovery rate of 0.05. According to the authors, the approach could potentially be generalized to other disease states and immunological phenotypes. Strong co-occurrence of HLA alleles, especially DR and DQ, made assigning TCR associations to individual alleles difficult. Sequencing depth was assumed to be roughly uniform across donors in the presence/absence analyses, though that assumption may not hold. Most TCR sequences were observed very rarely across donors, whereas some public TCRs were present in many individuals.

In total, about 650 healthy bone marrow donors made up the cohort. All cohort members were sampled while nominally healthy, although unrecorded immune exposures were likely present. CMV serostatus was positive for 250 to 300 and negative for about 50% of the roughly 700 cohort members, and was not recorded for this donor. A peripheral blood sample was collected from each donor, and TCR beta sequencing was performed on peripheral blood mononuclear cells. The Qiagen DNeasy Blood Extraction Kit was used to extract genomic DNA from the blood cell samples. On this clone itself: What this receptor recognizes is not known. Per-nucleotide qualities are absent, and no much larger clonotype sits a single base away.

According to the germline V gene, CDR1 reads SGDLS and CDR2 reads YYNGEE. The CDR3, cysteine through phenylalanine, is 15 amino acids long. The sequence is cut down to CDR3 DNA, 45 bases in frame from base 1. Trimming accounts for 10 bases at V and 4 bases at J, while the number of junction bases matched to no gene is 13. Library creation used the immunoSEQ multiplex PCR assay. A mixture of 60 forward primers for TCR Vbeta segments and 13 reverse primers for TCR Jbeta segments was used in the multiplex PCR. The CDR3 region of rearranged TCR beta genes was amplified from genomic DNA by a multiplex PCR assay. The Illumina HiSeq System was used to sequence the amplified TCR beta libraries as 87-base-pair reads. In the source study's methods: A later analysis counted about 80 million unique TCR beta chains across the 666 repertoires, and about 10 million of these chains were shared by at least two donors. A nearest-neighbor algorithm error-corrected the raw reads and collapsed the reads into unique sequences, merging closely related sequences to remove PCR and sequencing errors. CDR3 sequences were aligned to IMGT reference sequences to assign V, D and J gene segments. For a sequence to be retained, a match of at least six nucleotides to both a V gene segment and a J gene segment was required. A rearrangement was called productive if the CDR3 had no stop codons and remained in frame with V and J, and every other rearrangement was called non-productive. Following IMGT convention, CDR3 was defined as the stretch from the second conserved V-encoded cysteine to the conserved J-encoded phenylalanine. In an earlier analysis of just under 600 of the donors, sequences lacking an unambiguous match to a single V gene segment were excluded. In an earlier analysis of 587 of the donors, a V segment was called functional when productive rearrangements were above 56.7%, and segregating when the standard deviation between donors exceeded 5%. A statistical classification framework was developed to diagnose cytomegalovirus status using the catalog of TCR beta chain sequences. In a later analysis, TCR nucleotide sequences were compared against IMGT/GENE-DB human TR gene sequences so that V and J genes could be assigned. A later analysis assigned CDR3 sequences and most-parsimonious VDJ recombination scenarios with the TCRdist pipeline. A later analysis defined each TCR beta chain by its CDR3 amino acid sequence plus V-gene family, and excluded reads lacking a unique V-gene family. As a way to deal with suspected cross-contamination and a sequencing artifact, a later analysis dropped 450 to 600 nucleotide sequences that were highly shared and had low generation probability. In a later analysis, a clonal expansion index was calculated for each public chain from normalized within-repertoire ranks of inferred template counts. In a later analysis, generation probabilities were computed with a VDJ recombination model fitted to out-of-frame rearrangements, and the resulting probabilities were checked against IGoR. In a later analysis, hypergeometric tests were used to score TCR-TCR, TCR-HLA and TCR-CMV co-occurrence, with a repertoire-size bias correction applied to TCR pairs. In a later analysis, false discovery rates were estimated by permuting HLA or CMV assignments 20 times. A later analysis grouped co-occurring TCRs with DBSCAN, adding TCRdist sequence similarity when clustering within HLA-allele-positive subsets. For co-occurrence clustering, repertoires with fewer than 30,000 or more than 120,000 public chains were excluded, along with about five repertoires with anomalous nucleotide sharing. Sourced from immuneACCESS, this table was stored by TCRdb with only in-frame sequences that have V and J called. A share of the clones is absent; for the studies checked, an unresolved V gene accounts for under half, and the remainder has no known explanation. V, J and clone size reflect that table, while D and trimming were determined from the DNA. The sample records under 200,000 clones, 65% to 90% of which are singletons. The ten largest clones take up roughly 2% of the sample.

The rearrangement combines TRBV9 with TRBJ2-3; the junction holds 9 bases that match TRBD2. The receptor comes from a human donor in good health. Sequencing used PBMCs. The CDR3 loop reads CASQAGGLLSDTQYF. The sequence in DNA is TGTGCCTCCCAAGCGGGGGGCCTGTTGTCAGATACGCAGTATTTT.